The 27 T cell receptor beta chains given below trace back to one sample, sequenced in a study of molecular identifiers for immune sequencing clone quantification. TCRdb redid the calling of the PCR reads with MiXCR, one entry per CDR3 protein. The sample lists more than 450,000 distinct CDR3 sequences, about 25% occurring once. Specimen: naive CD8+ T cells from blood, with Jurkat cell RNA spiked in. The subset is: FACS-sorted CD8+CD4-CCR7+CD45RA+ naive T cells. Receptors originate from a human donor in good health. Some libraries in this study had Jurkat cell RNA spiked in.

The chain is built from TRBV4-3 and TRBJ2-7, with 7 bases that match TRBD2. The germline V gene encodes CDR1 LGHNA and CDR2 YSLEER. V dropped 0 bases and J dropped 0; count of bases not matched to a gene: 5. This CDR3 contains 16 residues. Here the CDR3 reads CASSQDPAGSSYEQYF. The DNA of the CDR3 is TGCGCCAGCAGCCAAGATCCAGCGGGGAGCTCCTACGAGCAGTACTTC.

For this clonotype: This may be a read error: a much more frequent sequence differs by one nucleotide. The J gene is TRBJ2-7, the V gene TRBV5-6; TRBD2 matches at 8 bases. V gave up 4 bases and J gave up 6 bases; unmatched junction bases: 6. Germline V gene lookup returns CDR1 SGHDT and CDR2 YYEEEE. This CDR3 spans 13 amino acids. CDR3 nucleotides: TGTGCCAGCAGCGGCGGGAGGCGCTGCGAGCAGTACTTC. Translating it yields CASSGGRRCEQYF.

This clonotype showed up just a few times. The gene calls are TRBV19 and TRBJ1-1; no reliable D call. CDR1 and CDR2 (germline): LNHDA, SQIVND (reference sequence). Deletions cut 3 bases from V and 0 bases from J, with 5 bases between. This CDR3 has 13 amino acids. The CDR3 region has the DNA TGTGCCAGTAGTATTCGAATGAACACTGAAGCTTTCTTT. Translating gives CASSIRMNTEAFF. The complete variable domain, with remaining parts taken from reference TRBV19 and TRBJ1-1, reads DGGITQSPKYLFRKEGQNVTLSCEQNLNHDAMYWYRQDPGQGLRLIYYSQIVNDFQKGDIAEGYSVSREKKESFPLTVTSAQKNPTAFYLCASSIRMNTEAFFGQGTRLTVV.

Regarding this clonotype: This could be a read error, since a much larger clone is one nucleotide away. The chain uses TRBV4-1 and TRBJ1-1; D remains ambiguous. The germline V gene encodes CDR1 MGHRA and CDR2 YSYEKL. V gave up 1 base and J gave up 4 bases, with 13 bases separating them. This CDR3 spans 15 amino acids. The CDR3 bases are TGCGCCAGCAGCCAAGTCCGCGCCCCGGGCACTGAAGCTTTCTTT. Its protein is CASSQVRAPGTEAFF.

The genes are TRBV9 and TRBJ1-6; D is perhaps TRBD1 (6 bases). The CDR3 length is 14 residues. The ends were cut back, 4 bases at V and 8 bases at J, with 13 bases in the middle. Per germline, CDR1 SGDLS and CDR2 YYNGEE. The CDR3 protein is CASSPLGGDSPLHF. The CDR3 nucleotides are TGTGCCAGCAGCCCCCTGGGGGGCGATTCACCCCTCCACTTT.

On this clonotype: A much larger clone lies a single base off, so this may be a read error. The V and J genes are TRBV24-1 and TRBJ2-2; perhaps TRBD1 as D (5 bases). CDR1 and CDR2 (germline): KGHDR, SFDVKD. The CDR3 runs to 14 residues. CDR3: CATRDSGSTGELFF. In DNA, the CDR3 is TGTGCCACCAGAGATTCAGGGTCGACCGGGGAGCTGTTTTTT.

This clonotype has just a few counts. The J gene is TRBJ2-7, the V gene TRBV7-9, with 10 nucleotides matching TRBD2. V trimming: 8 bases; J trimming: 6 bases; junction bases outside the gene matches: 4. There are 12 residues in the CDR3. CDR1 and CDR2 (germline): SEHNR, FQNEAQ (reference sequence). The CDR3 sequence: CASAGTSVEQYF. The DNA of the CDR3 is TGTGCCAGCGCCGGGACTAGCGTCGAGCAGTACTTC.

This clonotype was seen many times. This chain connects TRBV5-4 to TRBJ2-7; 7 bases are a match to TRBD1. Germline V gene data show CDR1 as SGHNT and CDR2 as YYREEE (reference sequence). The CDR3 consists of 14 residues. After removal of 3 bases from V and 0 bases from J, the junction contained 3 bases not matched to a gene. The CDR3 loop is CASSSWDSSYEQYF. The DNA of the CDR3 is TGTGCCAGCAGCTCTTGGGACAGCTCCTACGAGCAGTACTTC.

This clonotype was detected only a few times. An end of the junction differs from the germline gene, which may be a read error. As DNA, the CDR3 is TGTGCCAGCAGCTTGGTTTCCCCGAACACTGAAGCTTTCTTT. Translated, it gives CASSLVSPNTEAFF. V is TRBV5-3 and J is TRBJ1-1; D is unclear. TRBV5-3 is sorted into the ORF group, with uncertain function. The length of the CDR3 is 14 residues.

The sample holds many counts of this clonotype. The J gene is TRBJ2-3, the V gene TRBV4-1, with D unclear. CDR1 MGHRA and CDR2 YSYEKL come from the germline V gene. Deletions cut 0 bases from V and 0 bases from J, with 7 bases between. The CDR3 runs to 15 residues. CDR3 loop: CASSQEQRSTDTQYF. The CDR3 DNA follows: TGCGCCAGCAGCCAAGAACAGAGAAGCACAGATACGCAGTATTTT.

As for this clonotype: Just one base apart from a much larger clone, this may be a read error. This chain uses TRBV2 with TRBJ2-3, with TRBD1 matching 9 bases. From germline, CDR1 is SNHLY and CDR2 FYNNEI. The length of the CDR3 is 14 residues. V lost 1 base to trimming and J lost 4 bases; unmatched junction nucleotides: 0. The CDR3 here is CASSEGTGADTQYF. The CDR3 DNA reads as TGTGCCAGCAGTGAAGGGACAGGGGCAGATACGCAGTATTTT. Variable domain in full (rest from reference TRBV2 and TRBJ2-3): EPEVTQTPSHQVTQMGQEVILRCVPISNHLYFYWYRQILGQKVEFLVSFYNNEISEKSEIFDDQFSVERPDGSNFTLKIRSTKLEDSAMYFCASSEGTGADTQYFGPGTRLTVL.

This rearrangement joins TRBV12-3 or TRBV12-4 to TRBJ2-2; 9 bases fit TRBD1. Germline trimming cut 3 bases from V and 3 bases from J; bases unmatched to any gene: 8. CDR3 length: 17 amino acids. The DNA for the CDR3 is TGTGCCAGCAGTTTTTGGGGCGGACAGGGGTACACCGGGGAGCTGTTTTTT. This codes for CASSFWGGQGYTGELFF.

In this sample, this clonotype turned up a few times. The chain employs TRBV20-1 and TRBJ2-7; no clear D. With 3 bases removed from V and 6 bases from J, the gap between germline ends came to 9 bases. Germline values: CDR1 DFQATT, CDR2 SNEGSKA (reference sequence). The CDR3 loop spans 11 amino acids. In nucleotides, the CDR3 is TGCAGTGCTAGGATGGTAACCGAGCAGTACTTC. Translating it yields CSARMVTEQYF.

With respect to this clonotype: A much more abundant neighbour one base away suggests this may be a read error. The V and J genes are TRBV4-3 and TRBJ1-5; D remains unclear. The germline gives CDR1 LGHNA, CDR2 YSLEER. The V end was cut by 2 bases, the J end by 2 bases, with 10 bases between. There are 15 residues in the CDR3. CDR3 in DNA: TGCGCCAGCAGCCAATCAGGCATTGGCAATCAGCCCCAGCATTTT. Translating it yields CASSQSGIGNQPQHF.

In its sample, this clonotype was seen a few times. V usage is TRBV11-3 and J usage is TRBJ2-7; D tentatively reads TRBD1 or TRBD2 (5 bases each). CDR3 length: 13 residues. Germline V gene lookup returns CDR1 SGHNT and CDR2 YENEEA. V lost 5 bases and J lost 2, with 10 bases in between. CDR3 protein: CASSPGDAYEQYF. CDR3 DNA sequence: TGTGCCAGCAGCCCCGGGGACGCCTACGAGCAGTACTTC.

A remark on this clonotype: A read error may be the cause here, since a much bigger clone is one base away. The chain combines TRBV6-5 with TRBJ2-1, with D perhaps matching TRBD1 or TRBD2 (5 bases each). Germline V gene sequence: CDR1 MNHEY, CDR2 SVGAGI. The CDR3 is 16 residues long. CDR3 amino acids: CASSTNVGETYDEQFF. Here the CDR3 DNA reads TGTGCCAGCAGCACTAACGTGGGGGAGACCTACGATGAGCAGTTCTTC.

As DNA, the CDR3 is TGCAGCATTGCGGGACAGGGCAGCTCCTACGAGCAGTACTTC. Its translation: CSIAGQGSSYEQYF. The chain has TRBV29-1 and TRBJ2-7; TRBD1 matches 9 bases. The CDR3 totals 14 residues. The trim removed 8 bases at V and 0 bases at J, leaving 8 bases unmatched. Germline V CDR1 and CDR2: SQVTM, ANQGSEA.

This clonotype was seen only a few times. The genes are TRBV7-9 and TRBJ2-3, with 10 bases identical to TRBD2. Germline V gene lookup returns CDR1 SEHNR and CDR2 FQNEAQ (reference sequence). The junction had 8 bases not matched to a gene; V was cut back by 3 bases and J by 2 bases. CDR3 size: 17 residues. CDR3 sequence reads: CASSFQRLAGITDTQYF. The CDR3 region has the DNA TGTGCCAGCAGCTTTCAGAGACTAGCGGGCATCACAGATACGCAGTATTTT. Together with reference TRBV7-9 and TRBJ2-3, the CDR3 gives the full variable domain: DTGVSQNPRHKITKRGQNVTFRCDPISEHNRLYWYRQTLGQGPEFLTYFQNEAQLEKSRLLSDRFSAERPKGSFSTLEIQRTEQGDSAMYLCASSFQRLAGITDTQYFGPGTRLTVL.

As for this clonotype: A much larger clonotype is one base distant, so this may be a read error. The chain couples TRBV30 to TRBJ2-1, with D possibly TRBD2 on 6 matching bases. CDR3 length equals 14 residues. Germline-derived CDR1 and CDR2 are GTSNPN and SVGIG (reference sequence). The CDR3 bases are TGTGCCTGGGACCCCGGGAGCTCCTACAATGAGCAGATCTTC. It codes for CAWDPGSSYNEQIF.

The table lists this clonotype with a few counts. The chain links TRBV6-5 to TRBJ1-5; D may be TRBD1 (5 bases). Germline V gene sequence: CDR1 MNHEY, CDR2 SVGAGI. The CDR3 extends over 13 amino acids. The ends were cut back, 6 bases at V and 4 bases at J, with 10 bases in the middle. The CDR3 coding sequence is TGTGCCAGCAGGCAAGCAGGGAATCAGCCCCAGCATTTT. Amino acids: CASRQAGNQPQHF.

CDR3 coding DNA: TGTGCCAGTAGCCCGGGCCCAAACTACGAGCAGTACTTC. Translated: CASSPGPNYEQYF. This rearrangement joins TRBV19 to TRBJ2-7, with no clear D. CDR1 is LNHDA and CDR2 is SQIVND in the germline V gene (reference sequence). Trimming stripped 6 bases from V and 3 bases from J, with 12 bases between. This CDR3 spans 13 amino acids.

V and J are TRBV11-2 and TRBJ2-5; 12 bases line up with TRBD2. Looked up from germline, CDR1 is SGHAT and CDR2 is FQNNGV. This CDR3 contains 16 residues. V trimming: 5 bases; J trimming: 4 bases; junction bases outside the gene matches: 8. CDR3 bases: TGTGCCAGCAGCCCGACTAGCGGGAGAACCCTAGAGACCCAGTACTTC. Translating it yields CASSPTSGRTLETQYF.

In its sample, this clonotype was seen a few times. The rearrangement uses TRBV3-1 and TRBJ1-2; D gene unclear. Trimming took off 0 bases at V and 6 bases at J, with 11 bases between the two ends. This CDR3 is 14 amino acids long. The germline V gene has CDR1 LGHDT and CDR2 YNNKEL (reference sequence). DNA of the CDR3: TGTGCCAGCAGCCAAGAAAGGTCGCTCCATGGCTACACCTTC. Its protein is CASSQERSLHGYTF.

This clonotype has only one observation. A read error may be the cause here, since a much bigger clone is one base away. The chain employs TRBV7-9 and TRBJ2-3; 8 positions match TRBD2. The CDR3 has 22 amino acids. CDR1 is SEHNR and CDR2 is FQNEAQ in the germline V gene (reference sequence). V lost 5 bases, J lost 2 bases, and 27 bases stayed unmatched. As DNA, the CDR3 is TGTGCCAGCAGCGATACCCGGGCCGGGGGGGGGACCTCCGAGAAAGACACAGATACGCAGTATTTT. Its translation is CASSDTRAGGGTSEKDTDTQYF.

The chain carries TRBV5-4 and TRBJ2-3; no reliable D call. The ends were cut back, 3 bases at V and 5 bases at J, with 13 bases in the middle. Germline V gene lookup returns CDR1 SGHNT and CDR2 YYREEE (reference sequence). This CDR3 comprises 14 residues. DNA for the CDR3: TGTGCCAGCAGCTCGCCGCCCACACTAGATACGCAGTATTTT. Translating it yields CASSSPPTLDTQYF. Full variable domain (missing parts from reference TRBV5-4 and TRBJ2-3): ETGVTQSPTHLIKTRGQQVTLRCSSQSGHNTVSWYQQALGQGPQFIFQYYREEENGRGNFPPRFSGLQFPNYSSELNVNALELDDSALYLCASSSPPTLDTQYFGPGTRLTVL.

This clonotype was seen many times. The rearrangement joins TRBV29-1 to TRBJ2-7, with 10 bases aligning to TRBD2. The germline gives CDR1 SQVTM, CDR2 ANQGSEA. V trimming: 8 bases; J trimming: 0 bases; junction bases outside the gene matches: 4. The CDR3 runs to 13 residues. The CDR3 loop is CSISGRSSYEQYF. The CDR3 DNA sequence: TGCAGCATTAGCGGGAGGAGCTCCTACGAGCAGTACTTC.

This clonotype was detected ten times or more. The chain recombines TRBV6-2 or TRBV6-3 with TRBJ1-5; D gene uncertain. Per germline, CDR1 MNHEY and CDR2 SVGEGT. Trimming left V 7 bases short and J 0 bases short, with 7 bases between. The CDR3 covers 13 residues. Here the CDR3 DNA reads TGTGCCAGCACTGGGTTTAGCAATCAGCCCCAGCATTTT. It translates to CASTGFSNQPQHF.